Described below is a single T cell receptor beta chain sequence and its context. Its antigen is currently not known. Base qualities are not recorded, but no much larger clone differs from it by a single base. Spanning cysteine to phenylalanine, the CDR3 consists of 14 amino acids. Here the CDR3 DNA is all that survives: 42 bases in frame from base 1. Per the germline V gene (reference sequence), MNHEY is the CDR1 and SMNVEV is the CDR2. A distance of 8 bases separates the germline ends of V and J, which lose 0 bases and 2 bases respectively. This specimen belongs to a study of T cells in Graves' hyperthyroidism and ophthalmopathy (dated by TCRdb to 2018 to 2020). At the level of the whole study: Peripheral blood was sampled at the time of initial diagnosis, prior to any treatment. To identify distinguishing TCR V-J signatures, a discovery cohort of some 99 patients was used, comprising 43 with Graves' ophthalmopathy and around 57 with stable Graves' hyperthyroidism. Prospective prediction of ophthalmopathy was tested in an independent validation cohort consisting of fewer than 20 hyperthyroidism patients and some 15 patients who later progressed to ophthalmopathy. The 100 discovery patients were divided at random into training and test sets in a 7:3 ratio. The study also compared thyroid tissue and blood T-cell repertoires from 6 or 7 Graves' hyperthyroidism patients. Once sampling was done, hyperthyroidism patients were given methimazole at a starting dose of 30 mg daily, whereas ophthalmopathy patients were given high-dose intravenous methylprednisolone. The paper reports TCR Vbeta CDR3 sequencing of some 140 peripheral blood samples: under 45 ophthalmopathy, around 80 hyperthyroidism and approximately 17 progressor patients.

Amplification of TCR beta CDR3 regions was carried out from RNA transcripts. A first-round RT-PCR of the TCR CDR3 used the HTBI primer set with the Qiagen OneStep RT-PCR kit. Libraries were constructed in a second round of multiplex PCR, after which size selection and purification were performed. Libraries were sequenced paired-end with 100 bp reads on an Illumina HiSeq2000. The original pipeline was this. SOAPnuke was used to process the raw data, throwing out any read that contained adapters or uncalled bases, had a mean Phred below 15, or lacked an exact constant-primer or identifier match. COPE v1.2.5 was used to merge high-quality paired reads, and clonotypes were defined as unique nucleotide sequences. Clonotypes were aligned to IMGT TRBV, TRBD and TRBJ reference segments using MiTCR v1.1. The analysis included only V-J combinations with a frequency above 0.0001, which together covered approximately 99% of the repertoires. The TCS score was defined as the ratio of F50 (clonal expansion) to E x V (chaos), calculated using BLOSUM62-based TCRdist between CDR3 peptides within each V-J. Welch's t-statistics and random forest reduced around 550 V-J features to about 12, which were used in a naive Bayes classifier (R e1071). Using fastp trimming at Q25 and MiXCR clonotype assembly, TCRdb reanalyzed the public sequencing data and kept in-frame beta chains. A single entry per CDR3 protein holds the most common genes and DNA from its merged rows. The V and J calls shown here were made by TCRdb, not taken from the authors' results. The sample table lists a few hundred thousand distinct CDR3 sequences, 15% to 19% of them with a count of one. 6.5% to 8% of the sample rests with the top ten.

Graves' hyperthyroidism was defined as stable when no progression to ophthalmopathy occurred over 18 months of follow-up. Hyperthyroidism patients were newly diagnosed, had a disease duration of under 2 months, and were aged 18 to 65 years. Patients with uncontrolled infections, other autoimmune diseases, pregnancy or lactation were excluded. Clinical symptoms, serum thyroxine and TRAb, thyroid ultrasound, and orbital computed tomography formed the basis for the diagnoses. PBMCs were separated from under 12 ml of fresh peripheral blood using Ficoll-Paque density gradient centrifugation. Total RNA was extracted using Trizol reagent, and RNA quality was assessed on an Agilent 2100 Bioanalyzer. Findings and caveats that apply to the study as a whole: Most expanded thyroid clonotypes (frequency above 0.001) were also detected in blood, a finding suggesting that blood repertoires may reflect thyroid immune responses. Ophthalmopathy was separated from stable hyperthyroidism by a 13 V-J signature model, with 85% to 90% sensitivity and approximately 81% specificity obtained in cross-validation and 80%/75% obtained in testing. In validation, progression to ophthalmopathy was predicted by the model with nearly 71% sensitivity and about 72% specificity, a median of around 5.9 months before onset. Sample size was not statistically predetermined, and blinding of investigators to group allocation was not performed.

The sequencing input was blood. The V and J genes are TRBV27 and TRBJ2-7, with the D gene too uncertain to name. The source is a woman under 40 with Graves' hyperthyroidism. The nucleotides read TGTGCCAGCAGTTTATCACAGCCCCCCTACGAGCAGTACTTC. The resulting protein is CASSLSQPPYEQYF.